This entry is about one TCR beta chain. The data are from a study of blood T cell repertoires in COVID-19. Across the study: The origin of the acute and convalescent COVID-19 samples was the United States, Italy and Spain. Sources were T cells, B-cell-depleted T cells, or PBMCs; the material itself was cDNA or gDNA.

Original methodology: From reference gene primer amplification, estimates of nucleated cell counts were derived. Method: immunoSEQ multiplex PCR; TCRdb's copy keeps in-frame clones and lacks some. Clonal size and the V and J genes are those of that table, whereas D and trimming came from the DNA. The sample yields roughly 80,000 clones, approximately 88% seen once. Trimming shortened V by 7 bases and J by 0 bases, and 7 bases separated the two germline ends. Germline CDR1 SNHLY, CDR2 FYNNEI. This CDR3 comprises 13 residues. Sequencing used peripheral blood. The chain uses TRBV2 and TRBJ2-1, with D perhaps TRBD2 (5 bases). This clonotype originated in a human donor in a cohort sampled during active COVID-19. The CDR3 reads CASISGSYNEQFF. The CDR3 region has the DNA TGTGCCAGCATCAGCGGCTCCTACAATGAGCAGTTCTTC.